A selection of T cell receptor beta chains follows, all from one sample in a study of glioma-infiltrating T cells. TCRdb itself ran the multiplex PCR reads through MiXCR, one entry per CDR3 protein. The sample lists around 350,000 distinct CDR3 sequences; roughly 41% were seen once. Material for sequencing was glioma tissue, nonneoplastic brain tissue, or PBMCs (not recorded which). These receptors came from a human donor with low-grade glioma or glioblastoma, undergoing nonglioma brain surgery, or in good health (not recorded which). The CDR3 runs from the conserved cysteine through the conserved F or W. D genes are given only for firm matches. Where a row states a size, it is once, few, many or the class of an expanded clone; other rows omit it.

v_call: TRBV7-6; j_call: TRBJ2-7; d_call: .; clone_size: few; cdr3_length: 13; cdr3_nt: TGTGCCAGCAGCAACTTCCAGGGATTCGAGCAGTACTTC; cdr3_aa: CASSNFQGFEQYF
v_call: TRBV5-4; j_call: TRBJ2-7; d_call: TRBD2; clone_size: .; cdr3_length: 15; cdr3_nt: TGTGCCAGCAGCTTGGTCGGGGGGGAGGCCTACGAGCAGTACTTC; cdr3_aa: CASSLVGGEAYEQYF
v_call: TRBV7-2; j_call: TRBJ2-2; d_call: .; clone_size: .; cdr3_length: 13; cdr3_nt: TGTGCCAGCAGCTTCCGCGGATTCGGGGAGCTGTTTTTT; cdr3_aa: CASSFRGFGELFF
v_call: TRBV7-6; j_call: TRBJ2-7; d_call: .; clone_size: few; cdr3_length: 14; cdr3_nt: TGTGCCAGCAGCCCTTCCCGGGGAGGAACCGAGCAGTACTTC; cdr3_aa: CASSPSRGGTEQYF
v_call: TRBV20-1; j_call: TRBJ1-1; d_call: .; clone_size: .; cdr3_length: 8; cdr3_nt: TGCACTGCAGGTGTAGCCTTCTTT; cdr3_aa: CTAGVAFF
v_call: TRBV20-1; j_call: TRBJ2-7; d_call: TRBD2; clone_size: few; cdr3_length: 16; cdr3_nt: TGCAGTGCTAGTCCACCCACTAGCGGGAGCTACTACGAGCAGTACTTC; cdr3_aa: CSASPPTSGSYYEQYF
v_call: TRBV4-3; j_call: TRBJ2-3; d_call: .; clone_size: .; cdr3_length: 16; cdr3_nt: TGCGCCAGCAGCCAAGGCGGGCTAGGGGCGGCAGATACGCAGTATTTT; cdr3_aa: CASSQGGLGAADTQYF
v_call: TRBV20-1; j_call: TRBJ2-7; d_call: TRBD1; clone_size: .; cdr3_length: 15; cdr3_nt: TGCAGTGCCCCAACCTGGGCAGGGGGCATGGACGAGCAGTACTTC; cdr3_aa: CSAPTWAGGMDEQYF
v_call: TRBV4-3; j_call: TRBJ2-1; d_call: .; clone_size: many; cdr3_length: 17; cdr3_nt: TGCGCCAGCAGCCAAGCAAGTTTCGGGGATAGTCGGGATGAGCAGTTCTTC; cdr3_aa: CASSQASFGDSRDEQFF
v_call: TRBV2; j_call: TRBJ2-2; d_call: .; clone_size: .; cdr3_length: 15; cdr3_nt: TGTGCCAGCAGCCTGGATCGCTATAACACCGGGGAGCTGTTTTTT; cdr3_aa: CASSLDRYNTGELFF
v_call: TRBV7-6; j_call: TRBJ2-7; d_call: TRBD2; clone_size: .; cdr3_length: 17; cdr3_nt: TGTGCCAGCAGCTTAGCGCAGGGACTAGCGGGATCCTACGAGCAGTACTTC; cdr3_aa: CASSLAQGLAGSYEQYF
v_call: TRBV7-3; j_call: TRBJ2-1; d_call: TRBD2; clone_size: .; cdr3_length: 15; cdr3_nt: TGTGCCAGCAGCGGAACTAGCGGGGCCTTCAATGAGCAGTTCTTC; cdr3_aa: CASSGTSGAFNEQFF
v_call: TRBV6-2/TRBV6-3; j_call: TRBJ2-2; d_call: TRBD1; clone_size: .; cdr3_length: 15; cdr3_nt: TGTGCCAGCGGTACGACAGGGGGCGTAACCGGGGAGCTGTTTTTT; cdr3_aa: CASGTTGGVTGELFF
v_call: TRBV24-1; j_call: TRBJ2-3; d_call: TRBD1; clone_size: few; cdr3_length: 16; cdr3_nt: TGTGCCACCAGTGATTTAACAGGGGGCGCGAAAGATACGCAGTATTTT; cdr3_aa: CATSDLTGGAKDTQYF
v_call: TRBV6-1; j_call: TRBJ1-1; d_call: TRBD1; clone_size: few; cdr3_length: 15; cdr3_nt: TGTGCCAGCAGTCACTGGGACAGGGGGAACACTGAAGCTTTCTTT; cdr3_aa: CASSHWDRGNTEAFF
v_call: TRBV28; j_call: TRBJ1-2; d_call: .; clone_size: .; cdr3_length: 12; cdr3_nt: TGTGCCAGCAGTTTATCCCTCTATGGCTACACCTTC; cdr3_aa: CASSLSLYGYTF
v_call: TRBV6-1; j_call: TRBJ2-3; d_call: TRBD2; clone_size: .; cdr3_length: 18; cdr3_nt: TGTGCCAGCAGGCACGGACTAGCGGGAGGCCTACAGGGGGATACGCAGTATTTT; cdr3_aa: CASRHGLAGGLQGDTQYF
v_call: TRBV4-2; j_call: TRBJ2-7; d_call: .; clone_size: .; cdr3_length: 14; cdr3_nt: TGTGCCAGCAGCCAGGAAAGGGCGATCTACGAGCAGTACTTC; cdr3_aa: CASSQERAIYEQYF
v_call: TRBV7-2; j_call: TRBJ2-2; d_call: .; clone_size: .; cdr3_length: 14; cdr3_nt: TGTGCCAGCAGATTGTTTTTGGACACCGGGGAGCTGTTTTTT; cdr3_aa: CASRLFLDTGELFF
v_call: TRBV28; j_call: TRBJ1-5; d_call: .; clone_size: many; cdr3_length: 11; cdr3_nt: TGTGCCAGCAGTTCCCCCCGGGCCCAGCATTTT; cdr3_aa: CASSSPRAQHF
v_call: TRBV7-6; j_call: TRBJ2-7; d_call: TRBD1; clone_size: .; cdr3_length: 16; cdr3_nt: TGTGCCAGCACCCAACTCGCAGGGACAGGGGACTACGAGCAGTACTTC; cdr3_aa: CASTQLAGTGDYEQYF
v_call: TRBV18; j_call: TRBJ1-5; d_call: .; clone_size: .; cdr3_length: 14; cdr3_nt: TGTGCCAGCTCACTCGACATGAGCAATCAGCCCCAGCATTTT; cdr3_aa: CASSLDMSNQPQHF
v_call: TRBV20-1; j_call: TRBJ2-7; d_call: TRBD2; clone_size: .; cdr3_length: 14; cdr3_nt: TGCAGTGCTTCAGGACTAGATACCACCTACGAGCAGTACTTC; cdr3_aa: CSASGLDTTYEQYF
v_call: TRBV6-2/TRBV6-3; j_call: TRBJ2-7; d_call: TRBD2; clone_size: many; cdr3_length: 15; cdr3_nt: TGTGCCAGCAGCTCCCGACTAGCGGAGTACTACGAGCAGTACTTC; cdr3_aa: CASSSRLAEYYEQYF
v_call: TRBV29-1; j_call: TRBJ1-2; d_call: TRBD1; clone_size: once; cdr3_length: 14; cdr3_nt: TGCAGCGTTCAAGGACAGGCCTCTAACTATGGCTACACCTTC; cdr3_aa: CSVQGQASNYGYTF
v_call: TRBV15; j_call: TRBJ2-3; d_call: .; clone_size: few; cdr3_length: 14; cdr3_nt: TGTGCCACCAGCAGAAGGCGGAGAGGGGATACGCAGTATTTT; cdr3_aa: CATSRRRRGDTQYF
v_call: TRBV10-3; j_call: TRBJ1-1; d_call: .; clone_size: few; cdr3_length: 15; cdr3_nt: TGTGCCATCACCGGAAATGGACACTTGAACACTGAAGCTTTCTTT; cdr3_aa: CAITGNGHLNTEAFF
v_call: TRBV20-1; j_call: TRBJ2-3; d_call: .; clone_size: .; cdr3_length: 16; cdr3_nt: TGCAGTGCTAGTGTCGGGACAATGAGACGCACAGATACGCAGTATTTT; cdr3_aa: CSASVGTMRRTDTQYF
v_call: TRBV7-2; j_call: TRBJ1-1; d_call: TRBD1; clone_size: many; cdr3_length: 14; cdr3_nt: TGTGCCAGCAGCATTTACAGGGGAGTAACTGAAGCTTTCTTT; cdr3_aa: CASSIYRGVTEAFF
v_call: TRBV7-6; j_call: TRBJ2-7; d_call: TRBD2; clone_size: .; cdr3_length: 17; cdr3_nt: TGTGCCAGCAGCTCTGGGACTAGCGGGAGAGGGGTCTACGAGCAGTACTTC; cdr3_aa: CASSSGTSGRGVYEQYF
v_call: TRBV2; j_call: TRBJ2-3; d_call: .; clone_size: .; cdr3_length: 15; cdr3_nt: TGTGCCAGCAGTGAATTGCCCACGGCCACAGATACGCAGTATTTT; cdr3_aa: CASSELPTATDTQYF
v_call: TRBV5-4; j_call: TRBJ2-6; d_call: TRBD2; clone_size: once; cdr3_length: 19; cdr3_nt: TGCGCCAGCAGCCAAGAGGTTAGGCTAGCGGGAGTTGGGGCCAACGTCCTGACTTTC; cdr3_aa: CASSQEVRLAGVGANVLTF
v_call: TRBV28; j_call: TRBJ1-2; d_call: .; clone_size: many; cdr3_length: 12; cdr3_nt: TGTGCCAGCAGTTTAAGGCACTATGGCTACACCTTC; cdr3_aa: CASSLRHYGYTF
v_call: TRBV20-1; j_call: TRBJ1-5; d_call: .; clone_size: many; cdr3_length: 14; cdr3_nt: TGCAGTGCTAGGGAGGACTGGAGCAATCAGCCCCAGCATTTT; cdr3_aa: CSAREDWSNQPQHF
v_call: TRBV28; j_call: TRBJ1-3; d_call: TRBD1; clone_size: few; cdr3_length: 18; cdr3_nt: TGTGCCAGCAGTTCCTCACGACAGGGGGCCCTCTCTGGAAACACCATATATTTT; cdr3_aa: CASSSSRQGALSGNTIYF
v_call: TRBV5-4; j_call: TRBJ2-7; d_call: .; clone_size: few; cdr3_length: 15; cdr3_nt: TGTGCCAGCAGCTTAGCGGCTAGCTCCACCTACGAGCAGTACTTC; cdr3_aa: CASSLAASSTYEQYF
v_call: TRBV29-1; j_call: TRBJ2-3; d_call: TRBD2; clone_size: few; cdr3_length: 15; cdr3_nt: TGCAGCGTTGGCACTAGCGGGAGCGGAGGAGATACGCAGTATTTT; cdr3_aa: CSVGTSGSGGDTQYF
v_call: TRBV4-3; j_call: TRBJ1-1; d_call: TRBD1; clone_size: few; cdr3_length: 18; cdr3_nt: TGCGCCAGCAGCCAAGGAATTAGGACAGGGGGCGAGGGGACTGAAGCTTTCTTT; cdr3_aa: CASSQGIRTGGEGTEAFF
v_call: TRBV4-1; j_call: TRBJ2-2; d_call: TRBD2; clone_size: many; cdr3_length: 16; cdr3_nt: TGCGCCAGCAGCCAAGGGGGGGGAGTGAACACCGGGGAGCTGTTTTTT; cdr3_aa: CASSQGGGVNTGELFF
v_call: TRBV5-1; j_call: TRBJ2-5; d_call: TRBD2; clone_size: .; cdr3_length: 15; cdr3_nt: TGCGCCAGCAGCGGGACTAGCGGGTTCCAAGAGACCCAGTACTTC; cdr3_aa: CASSGTSGFQETQYF
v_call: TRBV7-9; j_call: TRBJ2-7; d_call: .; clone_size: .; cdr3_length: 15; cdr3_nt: TGTGCCAGCAGCTTGGGACGGCCCCCAAACTACGAGCAGTACTTC; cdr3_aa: CASSLGRPPNYEQYF
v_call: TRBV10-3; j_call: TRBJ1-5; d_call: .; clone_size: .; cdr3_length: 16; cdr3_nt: TGTGCCATCAGTGACGGGGGACGATATAGCAATCAGCCCCAGCATTTT; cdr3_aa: CAISDGGRYSNQPQHF
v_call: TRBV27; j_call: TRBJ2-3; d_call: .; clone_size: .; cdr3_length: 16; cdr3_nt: TGTGCCAGCAGTCCTAGCCCCGGGCTAGTCGCAGATACGCAGTATTTT; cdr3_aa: CASSPSPGLVADTQYF
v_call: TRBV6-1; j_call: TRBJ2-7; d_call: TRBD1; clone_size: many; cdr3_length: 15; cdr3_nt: TGTGCCAGCACCCGTCGACAGGGATCCTCCTACGAGCAGTACTTC; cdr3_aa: CASTRRQGSSYEQYF
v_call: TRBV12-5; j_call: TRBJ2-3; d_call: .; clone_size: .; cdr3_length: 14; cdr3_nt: TGTGCTAGTGGTTTAAGGGTACTCACAGATACGCAGTATTTT; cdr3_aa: CASGLRVLTDTQYF
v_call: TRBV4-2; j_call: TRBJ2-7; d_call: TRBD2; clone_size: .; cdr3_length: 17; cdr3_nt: TGTGCCAGCAGCCAAGACGGAATAGCGGGAGGAGGGTACGAGCAGTACTTC; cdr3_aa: CASSQDGIAGGGYEQYF
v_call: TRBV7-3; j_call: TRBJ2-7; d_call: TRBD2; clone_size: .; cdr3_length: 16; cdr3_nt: TGTGCCAGCAGCTTAACGTCCTCTAGCGGGAGGGAAGAGCAGTACTTC; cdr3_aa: CASSLTSSSGREEQYF
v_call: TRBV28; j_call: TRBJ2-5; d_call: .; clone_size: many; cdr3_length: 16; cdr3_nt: TGTGCCAGCAGTTCCCCGGCTACTGTCGGGATGGAGACCCAGTACTTC; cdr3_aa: CASSSPATVGMETQYF
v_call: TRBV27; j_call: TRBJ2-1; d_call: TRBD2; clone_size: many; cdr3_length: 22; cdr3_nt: TGTGCCAGCAGTTTATGGGGCAACCCCGGGACTAGCGGGAGACGGTCCTACAATGAGCAGTTCTTC; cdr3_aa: CASSLWGNPGTSGRRSYNEQFF
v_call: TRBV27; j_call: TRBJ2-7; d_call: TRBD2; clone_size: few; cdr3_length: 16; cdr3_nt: TGTGCCAGCAGTCTCCTGACTAGCGGGAGGTCCAACGAGCAGTACTTC; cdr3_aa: CASSLLTSGRSNEQYF
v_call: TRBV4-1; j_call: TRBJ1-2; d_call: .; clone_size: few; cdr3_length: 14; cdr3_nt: TGCGCCAGCAGCCAAGATCTTCTCAACTATGGCTACACCTTC; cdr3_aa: CASSQDLLNYGYTF